The T cell receptor (beta chain) described here comes from a study of blood T cell repertoires in COVID-19. For the study at large: Samples representing acute and convalescent COVID-19 were sourced from the United States, Italy and Spain.

Original processing notes: Amplification of reference gene primers provided the estimated nucleated cell counts. Measured with immunoSEQ multiplex PCR; TCRdb has only the in-frame clones, and not every one. V and J calls and clone size follow that table, whereas D and trimming were derived from the DNA. The data show approximately 98,000 clones, approximately 85% seen once. The CDR3 contains 12 residues. The germline V gene has CDR1 MGHDK and CDR2 SYGVNS. Trimming took 5 bases from V and 4 from J, leaving 9 bases between them. This TCR derives from a human donor in a cohort sampled during active COVID-19. The chain joins TRBV25-1 to TRBJ2-7; D call uncertain. Sequenced material: peripheral blood. In DNA form, the CDR3 reads TGTGCCAGCAGTTTATCCGGGTACGAGCAGTACTTC. This encodes CASSLSGYEQYF.